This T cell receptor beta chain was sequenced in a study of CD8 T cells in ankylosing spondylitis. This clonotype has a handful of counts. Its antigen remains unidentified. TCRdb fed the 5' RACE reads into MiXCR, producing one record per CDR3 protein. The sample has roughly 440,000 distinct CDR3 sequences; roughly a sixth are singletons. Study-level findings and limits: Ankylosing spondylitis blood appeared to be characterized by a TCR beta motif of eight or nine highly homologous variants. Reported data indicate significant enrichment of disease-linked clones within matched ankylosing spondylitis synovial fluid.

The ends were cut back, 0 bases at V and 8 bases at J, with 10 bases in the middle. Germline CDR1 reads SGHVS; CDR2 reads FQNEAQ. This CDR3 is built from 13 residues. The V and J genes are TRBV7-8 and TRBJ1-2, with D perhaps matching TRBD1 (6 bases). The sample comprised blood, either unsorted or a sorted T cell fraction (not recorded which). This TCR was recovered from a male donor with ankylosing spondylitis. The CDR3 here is CASSLAGGQGYTF. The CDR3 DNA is TGTGCCAGCAGCTTAGCGGGGGGGCAAGGCTACACCTTC.